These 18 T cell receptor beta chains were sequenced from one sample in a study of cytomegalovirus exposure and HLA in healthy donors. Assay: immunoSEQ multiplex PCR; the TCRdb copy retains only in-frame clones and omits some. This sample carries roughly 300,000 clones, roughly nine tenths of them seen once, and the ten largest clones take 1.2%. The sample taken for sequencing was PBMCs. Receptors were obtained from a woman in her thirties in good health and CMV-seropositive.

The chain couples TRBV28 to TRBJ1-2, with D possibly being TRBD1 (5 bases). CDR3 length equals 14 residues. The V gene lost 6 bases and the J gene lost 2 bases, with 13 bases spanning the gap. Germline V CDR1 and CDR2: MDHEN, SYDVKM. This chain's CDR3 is CASRGTSPNYGYTF. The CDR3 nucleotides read TGTGCCAGCAGGGGGACCTCCCCGAACTATGGCTACACCTTC.

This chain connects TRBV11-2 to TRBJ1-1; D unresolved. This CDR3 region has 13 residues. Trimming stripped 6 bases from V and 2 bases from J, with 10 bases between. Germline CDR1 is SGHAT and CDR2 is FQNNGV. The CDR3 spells CASSHGQNTEAFF. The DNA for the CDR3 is TGTGCCAGCAGTCATGGCCAAAACACTGAAGCTTTCTTT. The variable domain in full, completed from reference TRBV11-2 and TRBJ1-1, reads EAGVAQSPRYKIIEKRQSVAFWCNPISGHATLYWYQQILGQGPKLLIQFQNNGVVDDSQLPKDRFSAERLKGVDSTLKIQPAKLEDSAVYLCASSHGQNTEAFFGQGTRLTVV.

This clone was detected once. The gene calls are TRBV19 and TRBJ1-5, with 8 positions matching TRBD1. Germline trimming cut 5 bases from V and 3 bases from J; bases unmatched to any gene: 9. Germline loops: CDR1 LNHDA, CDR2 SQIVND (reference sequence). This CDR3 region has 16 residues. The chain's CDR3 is CASSSLDRGLNQPQHF. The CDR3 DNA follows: TGTGCCAGTAGTTCTCTCGACAGGGGTCTCAATCAGCCCCAGCATTTT. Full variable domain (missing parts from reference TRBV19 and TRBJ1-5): DGGITQSPKYLFRKEGQNVTLSCEQNLNHDAMYWYRQDPGQGLRLIYYSQIVNDFQKGDIAEGYSVSREKKESFPLTVTSAQKNPTAFYLCASSSLDRGLNQPQHFGDGTRLSIL.

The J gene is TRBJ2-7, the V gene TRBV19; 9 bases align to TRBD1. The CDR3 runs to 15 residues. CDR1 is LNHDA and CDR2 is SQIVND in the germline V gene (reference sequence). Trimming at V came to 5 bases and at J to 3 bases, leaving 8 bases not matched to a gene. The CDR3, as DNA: TGTGCCAGTAGTGCAGCCGGGACAGGGAGCTACGAGCAGTACTTC. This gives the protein CASSAAGTGSYEQYF.

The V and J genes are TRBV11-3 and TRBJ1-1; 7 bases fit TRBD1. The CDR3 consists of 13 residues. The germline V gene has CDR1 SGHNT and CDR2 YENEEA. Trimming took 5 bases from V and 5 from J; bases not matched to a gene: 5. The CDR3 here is CASSQGGETEAFF. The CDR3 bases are TGTGCCAGCAGCCAAGGGGGCGAGACTGAAGCTTTCTTT.

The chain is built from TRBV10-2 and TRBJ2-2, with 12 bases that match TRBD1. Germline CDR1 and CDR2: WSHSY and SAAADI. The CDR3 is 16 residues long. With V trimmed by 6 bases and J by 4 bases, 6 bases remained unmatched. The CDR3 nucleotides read TGCGCCAGCAGGGGGGACAGGGGGCGGGGCACCGGGGAGCTGTTTTTT. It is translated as CASRGDRGRGTGELFF.

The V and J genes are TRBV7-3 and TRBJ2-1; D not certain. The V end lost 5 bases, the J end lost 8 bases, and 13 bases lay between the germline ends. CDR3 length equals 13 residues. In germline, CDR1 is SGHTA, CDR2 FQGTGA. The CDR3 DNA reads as TGTGCCAGCAGCGGAACACGTAGTGATGAGCAGTTCTTC. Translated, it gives CASSGTRSDEQFF.

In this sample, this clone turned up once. CDR3 in DNA: TGTGCCAGCAGCTTAACCCCCATAACTAGCGGGAGTGGCAATGAGCAGTTCTTC. Residues: CASSLTPITSGSGNEQFF. This chain joins TRBV7-9 and TRBJ2-1, with 11 bases aligning to TRBD2. V was clipped by 2 bases and J by 6 bases; unmatched bases: 12. This CDR3 has 18 residues. Looked up from germline, CDR1 is SEHNR and CDR2 is FQNEAQ (reference sequence).

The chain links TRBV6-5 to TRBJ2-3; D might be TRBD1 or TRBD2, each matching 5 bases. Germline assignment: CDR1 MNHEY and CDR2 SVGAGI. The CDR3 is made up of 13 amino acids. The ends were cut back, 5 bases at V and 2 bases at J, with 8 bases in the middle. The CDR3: CASSRDLTDTQYF. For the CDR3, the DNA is TGTGCCAGCAGTAGGGACCTCACAGATACGCAGTATTTT.

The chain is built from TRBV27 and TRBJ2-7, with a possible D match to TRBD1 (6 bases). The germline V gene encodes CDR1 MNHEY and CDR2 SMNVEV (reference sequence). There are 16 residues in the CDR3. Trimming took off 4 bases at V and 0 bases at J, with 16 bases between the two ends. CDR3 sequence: CASSSNRDAISYEQYF. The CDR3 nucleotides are TGTGCCAGCAGTTCCAACAGGGATGCTATCTCCTACGAGCAGTACTTC.

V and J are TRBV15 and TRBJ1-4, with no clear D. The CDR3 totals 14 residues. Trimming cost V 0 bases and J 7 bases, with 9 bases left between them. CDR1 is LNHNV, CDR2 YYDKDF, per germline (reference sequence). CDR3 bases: TGTGCCACCAGCAGAGATCAGTCCGCTGAAAAACTGTTTTTT. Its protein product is CATSRDQSAEKLFF. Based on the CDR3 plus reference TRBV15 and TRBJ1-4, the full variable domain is DAMVIQNPRYQVTQFGKPVTLSCSQTLNHNVMYWYQQKSSQAPKLLFHYYDKDFNNEADTPDNFQSRRPNTSFCFLDIRSPGLGDTAMYLCATSRDQSAEKLFFGSGTQLSVL.

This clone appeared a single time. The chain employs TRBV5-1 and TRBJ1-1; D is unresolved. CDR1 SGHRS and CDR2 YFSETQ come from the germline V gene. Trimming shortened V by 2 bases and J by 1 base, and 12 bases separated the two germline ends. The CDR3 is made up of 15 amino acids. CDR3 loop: CASSFFSGSNTEAFF. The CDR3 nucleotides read TGCGCCAGCAGCTTTTTTTCAGGCTCGAACACTGAAGCTTTCTTT.

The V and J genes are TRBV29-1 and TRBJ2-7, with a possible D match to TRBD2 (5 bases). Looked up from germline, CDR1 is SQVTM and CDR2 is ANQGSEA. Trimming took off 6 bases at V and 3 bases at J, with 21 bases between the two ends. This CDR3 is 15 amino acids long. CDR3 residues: CSVNTGIGLVYEQYF. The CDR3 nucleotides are TGCAGCGTAAACACCGGGATTGGGTTGGTCTACGAGCAGTACTTC.

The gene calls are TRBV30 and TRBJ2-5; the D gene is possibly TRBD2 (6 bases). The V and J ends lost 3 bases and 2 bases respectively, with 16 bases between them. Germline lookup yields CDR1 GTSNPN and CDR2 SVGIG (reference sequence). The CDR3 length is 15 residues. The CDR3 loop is CAWSVHRGSQETQYF. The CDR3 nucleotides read TGTGCCTGGAGCGTTCACCGGGGGTCTCAAGAGACCCAGTACTTC.

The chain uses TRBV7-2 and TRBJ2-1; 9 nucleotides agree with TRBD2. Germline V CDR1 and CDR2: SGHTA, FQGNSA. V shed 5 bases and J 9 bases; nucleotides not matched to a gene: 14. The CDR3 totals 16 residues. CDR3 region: CASSLVGGGASSEQFF. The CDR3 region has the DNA TGTGCCAGCAGCCTAGTAGGCGGGGGGGCATCAAGTGAGCAGTTCTTC.

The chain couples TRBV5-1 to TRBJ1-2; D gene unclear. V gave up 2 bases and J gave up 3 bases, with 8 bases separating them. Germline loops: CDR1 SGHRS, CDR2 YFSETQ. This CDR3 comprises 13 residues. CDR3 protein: CASSFYRDYGYTF. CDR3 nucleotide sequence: TGCGCCAGCAGCTTCTATAGAGACTATGGCTACACCTTC.

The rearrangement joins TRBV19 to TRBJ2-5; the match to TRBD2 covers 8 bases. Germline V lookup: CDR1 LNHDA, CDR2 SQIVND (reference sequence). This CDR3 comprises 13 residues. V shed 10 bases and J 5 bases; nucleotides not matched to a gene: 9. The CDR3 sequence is CATHGGAWETQYF. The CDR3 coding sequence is TGTGCCACCCACGGGGGGGCTTGGGAGACCCAGTACTTC.

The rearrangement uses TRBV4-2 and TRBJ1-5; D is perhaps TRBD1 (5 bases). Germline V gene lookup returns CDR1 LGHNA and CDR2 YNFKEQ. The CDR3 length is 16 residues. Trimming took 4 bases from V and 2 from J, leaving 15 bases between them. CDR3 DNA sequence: TGTGCCAGCAGCCTTCCTGGCCTGGGGGGCAATCAGCCCCAGCATTTT. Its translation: CASSLPGLGGNQPQHF.